This record concerns one T cell receptor (beta chain) sequence. The repertoire was sequenced with immunoSEQ multiplex PCR; TCRdb's copy has only in-frame clones and lacks some. The top ten hold around 15% of the sample, which has 200,000 or so clones, around 77% seen once. The data originate from a study of blood T cell repertoires in COVID-19. V was trimmed by 0 bases and J by 7 bases, leaving 7 bases between them. The CDR3 spans 12 residues. Germline V CDR1 and CDR2: SGHRS, YFSETQ. Material for sequencing was peripheral blood. The rearrangement links TRBV5-1 to TRBJ2-5; D is ambiguous. This receptor was obtained from a man aged 60 to 69 with active or convalescent COVID-19. CDR3 loop: CASSLEARTQYF. CDR3 bases: TGCGCCAGCAGCTTGGAAGCGAGGACCCAGTACTTC.